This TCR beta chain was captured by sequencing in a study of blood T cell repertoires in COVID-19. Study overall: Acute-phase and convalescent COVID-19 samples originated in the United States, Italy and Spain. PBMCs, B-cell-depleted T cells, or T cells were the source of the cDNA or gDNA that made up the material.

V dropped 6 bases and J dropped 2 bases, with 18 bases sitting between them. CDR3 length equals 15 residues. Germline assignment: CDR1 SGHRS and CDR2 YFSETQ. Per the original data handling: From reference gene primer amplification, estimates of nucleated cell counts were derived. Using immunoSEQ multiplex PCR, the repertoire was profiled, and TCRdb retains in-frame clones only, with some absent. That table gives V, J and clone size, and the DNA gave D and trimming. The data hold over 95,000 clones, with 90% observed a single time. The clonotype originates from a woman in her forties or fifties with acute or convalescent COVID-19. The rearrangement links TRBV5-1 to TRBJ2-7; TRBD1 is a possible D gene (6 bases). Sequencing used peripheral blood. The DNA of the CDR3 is TGCGCCAGCAACCCAACAGGGATCCTAACCTACGAGCAGTACTTC. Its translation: CASNPTGILTYEQYF.